These T cell receptor beta chains were read from a single sample in a study of read filtering for tumor transcriptome and immune sequencing. MiXCR was run by TCRdb on the reads, yielding one entry per CDR3 protein. The repertoire holds some 15,000 distinct CDR3 sequences, with just over 20% as singletons. The material sequenced was a population of CD138-negative cells sorted from bone marrow. The receptors derive from a donor aged 40 or over with multiple myeloma. The CDR3 runs from the conserved cysteine through the conserved F or W. D genes are given only for firm matches. Size tells how often a clone was seen (once, few, many) or the class of an expanded clone, and some rows leave it out.

length: 16
D: NA
size: few
J: TRBJ1-2
V: TRBV4-3
CDR3: CASSQDFASLLYGYTF
DNA: TGCGCCAGCAGCCAAGATTTCGCAAGCCTGCTTTATGGCTACACCTTC

length: 14
D: NA
size: many
J: TRBJ2-1
V: TRBV2
CDR3: CASKWTESYNEQFF
DNA: TGTGCCAGCAAGTGGACTGAATCCTACAATGAGCAGTTCTTC

length: 16
D: NA
size: few
J: TRBJ1-1
V: TRBV20-1
CDR3: CSAREPLERGDTEAFF
DNA: TGCAGTGCTAGAGAGCCCCTCGAAAGGGGGGACACTGAAGCTTTCTTT

length: 15
D: NA
size: NA
J: TRBJ2-7
V: TRBV20-1
CDR3: CSAGSSSEVSYEQYF
DNA: TGCAGTGCTGGAAGTTCTAGTGAAGTCTCCTACGAGCAGTACTTC

length: 14
D: NA
size: NA
J: TRBJ2-1
V: TRBV24-1
CDR3: CATSDTAYHNEQFF
DNA: TGTGCCACCAGTGATACCGCGTACCACAATGAGCAGTTCTTC

length: 14
D: TRBD2
size: few
J: TRBJ2-7
V: TRBV3-1
CDR3: CASSLTSAGDEQYF
DNA: TGTGCCAGCAGCCTCACTAGCGCCGGCGACGAGCAGTACTTC

length: 17
D: TRBD2
size: many
J: TRBJ2-1
V: TRBV19
CDR3: CASSKNLGLAGNNEQFF
DNA: TGTGCCAGTAGTAAGAACCTCGGACTAGCGGGGAACAATGAGCAGTTCTTC

length: 16
D: NA
size: NA
J: TRBJ1-1
V: TRBV3-1
CDR3: CASSLSSAGANTEAFF
DNA: TGTGCCAGCAGCCTAAGTTCGGCAGGGGCGAACACTGAAGCTTTCTTT

length: 17
D: TRBD2
size: many
J: TRBJ2-3
V: TRBV27
CDR3: CASSLLGGRARVDTQYF
DNA: TGTGCCAGCAGTTTACTTGGCGGGAGGGCCCGGGTAGATACGCAGTATTTT

length: 14
D: TRBD1
size: NA
J: TRBJ1-5
V: TRBV30
CDR3: CAWSRGAGGQPQHF
DNA: TGTGCCTGGAGTAGGGGGGCAGGGGGTCAGCCCCAGCATTTT

length: 14
D: NA
size: few
J: TRBJ1-5
V: TRBV30
CDR3: CAWSETESNQPQHF
DNA: TGTGCCTGGAGTGAAACGGAAAGCAATCAGCCCCAGCATTTT

length: 14
D: NA
size: many
J: TRBJ2-1
V: TRBV14
CDR3: CASSHGGFYNEQFF
DNA: TGTGCCAGCAGCCATGGGGGTTTCTACAATGAGCAGTTCTTC

length: 14
D: NA
size: NA
J: TRBJ2-7
V: TRBV7-6
CDR3: CASSLSPGNYEQYF
DNA: TGTGCCAGCAGCTTGTCGCCAGGGAACTACGAGCAGTACTTC

length: 13
D: NA
size: NA
J: TRBJ2-3
V: TRBV14
CDR3: CVSSLSAGYTQYF
DNA: TGTGTCAGCAGCCTATCCGCGGGATATACGCAGTATTTT

length: 12
D: TRBD1
size: few
J: TRBJ2-7
V: TRBV10-3
CDR3: CATRDSPYEQYF
DNA: TGTGCCACCAGGGACAGTCCCTACGAGCAGTACTTC